A selection of T cell receptor beta chains follows, all from one sample in a study of T cells in Graves' hyperthyroidism and ophthalmopathy. MiXCR, applied by TCRdb to the multiplex PCR reads, yields one record per CDR3 protein. This table has fewer than 800,000 distinct CDR3 sequences, around 17% appearing once. The material sequenced was blood. The receptors originated from a man aged 18 to 30 with Graves' hyperthyroidism. Both conserved end residues are part of each CDR3.

v_gene,j_gene,CDR3aa
TRBV12-3/TRBV12-4,TRBJ2-7,CASSPTGGLHEQYF
TRBV28,TRBJ1-2,CAASPSVGGYTF
TRBV29-1,TRBJ2-7,CSAADGASEEQYF
TRBV6-2/TRBV6-3,TRBJ2-7,CASSRRLTSGRRHEQYF
TRBV28,TRBJ2-2,CASSLSPTGTGELFF
TRBV2,TRBJ2-7,CASTPEALSYEQYF
TRBV20-1,TRBJ2-3,CSADQLAGGPADTQYF
TRBV27,TRBJ1-5,CASSFNSNQPQRF
TRBV7-3,TRBJ2-1,CASSQARDNEQFF
TRBV5-1,TRBJ1-1,CASSRTQDADTEAFF
TRBV10-3,TRBJ2-7,CAISDPGQGSYEQYF
TRBV2,TRBJ2-3,CASSDFEGTDTQYF
TRBV20-1,TRBJ2-1,CSASVAGGLGLYNEQFF
TRBV7-9,TRBJ1-2,CASSPVWGHGYTF
TRBV15,TRBJ1-1,CATSLARGPEAFF
TRBV7-2,TRBJ1-6,CASSYYTGPGSPLHF
TRBV11-1,TRBJ2-5,CASGRWDGETQYF
TRBV11-2,TRBJ2-1,CASSLASGDYNEQFF
TRBV7-2,TRBJ2-5,CASSLTPPGAGGETQYF
TRBV9,TRBJ2-7,CASSFGPPGLAETYERYF
TRBV27,TRBJ2-1,CASSGSENSYNEQFF
TRBV25-1,TRBJ2-1,CASSEPGQGTRVVNEQFF
TRBV20-1,TRBJ2-1,CSATGLAGGIITYNEQFF
TRBV28,TRBJ2-4,CASSPTGGGDIQYF